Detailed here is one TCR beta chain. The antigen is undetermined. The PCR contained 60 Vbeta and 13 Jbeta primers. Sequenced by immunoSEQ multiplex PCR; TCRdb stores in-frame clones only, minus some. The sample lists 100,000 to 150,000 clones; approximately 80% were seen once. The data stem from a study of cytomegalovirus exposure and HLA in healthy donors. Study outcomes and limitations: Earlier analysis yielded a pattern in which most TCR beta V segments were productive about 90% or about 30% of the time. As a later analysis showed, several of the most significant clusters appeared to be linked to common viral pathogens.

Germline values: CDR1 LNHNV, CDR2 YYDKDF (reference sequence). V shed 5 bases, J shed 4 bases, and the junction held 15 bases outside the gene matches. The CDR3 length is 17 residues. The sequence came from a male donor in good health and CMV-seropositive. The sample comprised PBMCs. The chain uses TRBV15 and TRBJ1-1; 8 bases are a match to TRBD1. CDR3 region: CATSPYSGQGRGTEAFF. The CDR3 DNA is TGTGCCACCAGCCCTTACTCCGGACAGGGTCGCGGCACTGAAGCTTTCTTT.